This T cell receptor (beta chain) derives from a study of cytomegalovirus exposure and HLA in healthy donors (dated 2017 in TCRdb). Some background on the complete study: According to an earlier analysis of several hundred of the donors, roughly 180 million T cells yielded 117 million unique TCR beta sequences and 250 to 350 Gb of sequence data. An early release that covered some 630 HLA-typed donors contained about 290 gigabases of sequencing data and some 87 million unique TCR sequences. Of the roughly 390 genotyped donors, around 81% fell in the genetic ancestry cluster associated with self-reported Caucasian donors. The study was designed to test whether signatures of past pathogen exposure could be identified by cataloging public T cell receptors. The study used immunosequencing to profile the T cell repertoires of 666 subjects and linked those repertoires to cytomegalovirus serostatus. Besides the first cohort of roughly 700 subjects, a separate validation cohort made up of 120 or so different subjects was used. To predict cytomegalovirus infection status, the study brought together high-throughput TCR immunosequencing, statistical association of individual TCRs with disease status, and machine learning. In a later analysis, previously published TCR beta repertoires from 550 to 750 donors were re-analyzed and high-resolution HLA genotyping was added so that TCR occurrence patterns could be studied. Rather than drawing on any new phenotypic data, the later analysis identified candidate immune exposures from TCR beta sequences and the way those sequences occurred across donors. To decide whether each TCR beta V gene segment behaved as functional or pseudogenic, an earlier analysis of over 500 of the donors relied on high-throughput TCR beta sequencing. Donor age, sex, ethnicity and CMV serostatus were compiled together with the repertoire data. A later genetic analysis used genome-wide SNP genotypes for about 60% of the 666 donors, treating that subset as a discovery cohort. Every discovery cohort repertoire had been produced on one sequencing platform. HLA typing included class I and class II loci at four-digit resolution. Typing coverage differed by locus: A, B, C, DRB1 and DQB1 were typed in about 620-640 donors, DQA1 in 522, DPA1 in 600 to 610, and DPB1 in about 450. Four to six DR-DQ haplotypes were handled as single units for association and clustering, since linkage in the cohort was strong. Across approximately 400 genotyped donors of the cohort, an average of roughly 250,000 unique TCR beta nucleotide sequences per donor were sequenced, and roughly 20% of those sequences were non-productive.

This clone was seen more than once but under ten times. No cognate antigen has been identified for it. Within one base of it there is no much larger clone, and no base qualities were kept. The cohort consisted of 670 or so healthy bone marrow donors. Cohort members were all nominally healthy when sampled, although unrecorded immune exposures were likely present. The donor was CMV seronegative and was included in the group of several hundred seronegative cohort members. A peripheral blood sample was provided by each donor, and peripheral blood mononuclear cells were used for TCR beta sequencing. The Qiagen DNeasy Blood Extraction Kit was used to extract genomic DNA from the blood cell samples. What the authors observed across the whole study: A further reported finding was that TCR beta sequences accurately predicted the HLA-A and HLA-B alleles for most subjects in the first cohort. Sequencing depth was assumed to be roughly uniform across donors in the presence/absence analyses, though that assumption may not hold. According to the authors, the approach could potentially be generalized to other disease states and immunological phenotypes. The earlier analysis of nearly 600 of the donors excluded approximately 17 rarely observed V segments, including chromosome 9 orphons, because counts were too low. In vitro tests confirmed that three of the cytomegalovirus-associated TCR beta chains recognize cytomegalovirus antigens. In a later analysis, around 17,000 TCR beta sequences were associated with specific HLA alleles at a false discovery rate of 0.05. Correlated functional status among segregating V segments might be attributable to linkage disequilibrium, but an unknown experimental factor could not be ruled out. A cluster of highly shared sequence variants was judged likely to represent a technical artifact of the sequencing pipeline. In a later analysis, TCR association rates were found to vary across HLA loci, with the most associated TCRs seen for DRB1 alleles and the fewest for HLA-C alleles. A total of 150 to 200 TCR beta chains were listed by the study as associated with cytomegalovirus. Strong co-occurrence of HLA alleles, especially DR and DQ, made assigning TCR associations to individual alleles difficult. In an earlier analysis of approximately 590 of the donors, most TCR beta V segments appeared in productive rearrangements about 87% or about 30% of the time, broadly matching IMGT annotations. According to a later genetic analysis, donors in an Asian-associated ancestry cluster had fewer N-insertions in productive TCRs than the roughly 670-donor mean. A later analysis found that HLA-associated TCR beta chains were more clonally expanded and had lower generation probabilities than equally common non-associated chains. For the cohort, immune exposure information was limited to CMV serostatus. Most TCR sequences were seen in very few donors, while some public TCRs were found in many individuals. Because some donors lacked HLA typing at each locus, the association tests relied only on the typed subset. A later analysis found that most CMV-associated TCR beta chains appeared HLA-restricted, with HLA associations seemingly driven largely by CMV exposure. Cytomegalovirus status was reported to be diagnosed by the classifier with high specificity and sensitivity in both the original and validation cohorts. According to a later analysis, parvovirus B19, influenza, CMV and Epstein-Barr virus appeared linked to several top co-occurrence clusters. This cohort had only TCR beta chains sequenced, and the lack of alpha or paired-chain data limited which features could be detected. In a later genetic analysis, a missense DCLRE1C variant was associated with V-gene and J-gene trimming of TCR beta chains, and the association was replicated in an independent cohort.

Libraries were made using the immunoSEQ multiplex PCR assay. For the multiplex PCR, a mixture combining 60 forward primers for TCR Vbeta segments and 13 reverse primers for TCR Jbeta segments was used. The CDR3 region of rearranged TCR beta genes was amplified from genomic DNA with a multiplex PCR assay. The amplified TCR beta libraries were sequenced on the Illumina HiSeq System as 87-base-pair reads. In the source study's methods: In a later analysis, some 80 million unique TCR beta chains were counted across the roughly 700 repertoires, and approximately 9.9 million of these chains were shared by at least two donors. To remove PCR and sequencing errors, raw reads were error-corrected and collapsed into unique sequences using a nearest-neighbor algorithm that merged closely related sequences. V, D and J gene segments were assigned by aligning CDR3 sequences to IMGT reference sequences. For a sequence to be retained, at least a six-nucleotide match to both a V gene segment and a J gene segment was required. A rearrangement was called productive if the CDR3 had no stop codons and remained in frame with V and J, and every other rearrangement was called non-productive. Following IMGT convention, CDR3 was defined as the stretch from the second conserved V-encoded cysteine up to the conserved J-encoded phenylalanine. In an earlier analysis of just under 600 of the donors, sequences lacking an unambiguous match to a single V gene segment were excluded. In an earlier analysis of a few hundred of the donors, V segments were called functional above 56.7% productive rearrangements and were called segregating when the between-donor standard deviation exceeded 5%. A statistical classification framework was built to diagnose cytomegalovirus status from the catalog of TCR beta chain sequences. A later analysis assigned V and J genes by comparing TCR nucleotide sequences with IMGT/GENE-DB human TR gene sequences. The TCRdist pipeline was used in a later analysis to assign CDR3 sequences and most-parsimonious VDJ recombination scenarios. In a later analysis, each TCR beta chain was defined by its CDR3 amino acid sequence together with its V-gene family, and reads lacking a unique V-gene family were excluded. To address suspected cross-contamination and a sequencing artifact, a later analysis removed approximately 590 highly shared, low-generation-probability nucleotide sequences. In a later analysis, a clonal expansion index for each public chain was calculated from normalized within-repertoire ranks of inferred template counts. In a later analysis, generation probabilities were computed using a VDJ recombination model fitted to out-of-frame rearrangements, and the results were checked against IGoR. In a later analysis, hypergeometric tests were used to score TCR-TCR, TCR-HLA and TCR-CMV co-occurrence, with a repertoire-size bias correction applied to TCR pairs. In a later analysis, false discovery rates were estimated by permuting HLA or CMV assignments 20 times. In a later analysis, co-occurring TCRs were grouped using DBSCAN, and TCRdist sequence similarity was added for clustering within HLA-allele-positive subsets. Repertoires with fewer than 30,000 or more than 120,000 public chains, plus five repertoires with anomalous nucleotide sharing, were excluded from co-occurrence clustering. TCRdb mirrors the immuneACCESS table, restricted to in-frame sequences. Some clones are absent from its copies; in checked studies, under half trace to an unresolved V gene, and the reason for the others is unknown. That table gives V, J and clone size, and the DNA gave D and trimming. The table for this sample lists roughly 99,000 clones; over 75% of them were counted only once. The ten largest clonotypes hold around 2% of the sample.

This clonotype was sampled from a man younger than 45 in good health and CMV-seronegative. Sequenced sample: PBMCs.

CDR3 protein: CASTVERGISYEQYF. The base sequence is TGTGCCAGCACCGTTGAGCGGGGGATTTCCTACGAGCAGTACTTC. The V and J genes are TRBV7-9 and TRBJ2-7; 8 bases in between match TRBD2. V and J are trimmed by 7 bases and 1 base, and the gene matches miss 9 bases of the junction. Looking up the germline V gene (reference sequence) yields CDR1 SEHNR and CDR2 FQNEAQ. The CDR3 runs 15 amino acids, cysteine and phenylalanine included. Only CDR3 DNA is held: 45 bases, read in frame from base 1.